These 14 T cell receptor beta chains were all obtained from the same sample, sequenced in a study of control samples from healthy donors and cancer patients (TCRdb year 2020). To prepare the library, the immunoSEQ multiplex PCR assay was applied. The clones in this table, taken by TCRdb from immuneACCESS, are in-frame only. Not every clone is retained; where verified, under half of the shortfall comes from an unresolved V gene, and the cause of the rest is unknown. The sample contains fewer than 150,000 clones, approximately 93% of them found a single time. About 7.2% of the sample rests with the top ten. The sequenced material came from blood. The origin of the receptors is a woman younger than 35 in good health.

The chain couples TRBV7-9 to TRBJ1-1; possibly TRBD1 for D (5 bases). V lost 5 bases, J lost 11 bases, and 27 bases lay in between. This CDR3 has 16 amino acids. CDR1 and CDR2 (germline): SEHNR, FQNEAQ (reference sequence). For the CDR3, the DNA is TGTGCCAGCAGCCCAGGGCGGGCAGGACCCTTCCGGGAGGCTTTCTTT. Amino acid sequence: CASSPGRAGPFREAFF.

The count of this clone is one. CDR3 region: CASSLDQQRNEKLFF. The DNA of the CDR3 is TGTGCCAGCAGCTTGGACCAGCAGAGAAATGAAAAACTGTTTTTT. This chain joins TRBV5-4 and TRBJ1-4; D gene unclear. Per the germline V gene, CDR1 is SGHNT and CDR2 is YYREEE (reference sequence). The V end lost 0 bases, the J end lost 5 bases, and 11 bases lay between the germline ends. This CDR3 contains 15 residues.

J is TRBJ1-6 and V is TRBV10-2, with 7 bases identical to TRBD1. V was clipped by 5 bases and J by 5 bases; unmatched bases: 3. The germline V gene encodes CDR1 WSHSY and CDR2 SAAADI. The CDR3 totals 14 residues. The CDR3 nucleotides are TGCGCCAGCAGTCCGGGACAGAATAATTCACCCCTCCACTTT. As protein: CASSPGQNNSPLHF.

This chain joins TRBV28 and TRBJ1-3; D is ambiguous. The CDR3 sequence is 15 residues long. CDR1 is MDHEN, CDR2 SYDVKM, per germline. V lost 6 bases and J lost 1, with 13 bases in between. This CDR3 is CASRAQERSGNTIYF. The CDR3 DNA reads TGTGCCAGCAGGGCCCAAGAACGATCTGGAAACACCATATATTTT.

The CDR3 spells CASSGVEAGARQETQYF. In DNA, the CDR3 is TGTGCCAGCAGCGGGGTTGAGGCGGGGGCCAGGCAAGAGACCCAGTACTTC. V usage is TRBV5-6 and J usage is TRBJ2-5; possible D gene TRBD2, 7 bases. The CDR3 covers 17 residues. Germline V gene data show CDR1 as SGHDT and CDR2 as YYEEEE. Deletions cut 4 bases from V and 2 bases from J, with 21 bases between.

The chain recombines TRBV6-6 with TRBJ2-7; D tentatively fits TRBD1 or TRBD2 (5 bases each). V was trimmed by 5 bases and J by 2 bases, leaving 19 bases between them. CDR1 MNHNY and CDR2 SVGAGI come from the germline V gene (reference sequence). CDR3 length: 16 residues. In DNA, the CDR3 is TGTGCCAGCAGTAAGGCCTCCGGGACGGCTACCTACGAGCAGTACTTC. Its protein product is CASSKASGTATYEQYF.

The chain uses TRBV28 and TRBJ2-5, with D perhaps matching TRBD2 (5 bases). CDR3 length equals 19 residues. From germline, CDR1 is MDHEN and CDR2 SYDVKM. Deletions cut 1 base from V and 1 base from J, with 22 bases between. This chain's CDR3 is CASSLSSGLGSLTQETQYF. The DNA for the CDR3 is TGTGCCAGCAGTTTATCTTCTGGGTTAGGGAGTTTGACCCAAGAGACCCAGTACTTC.

The genes are TRBV2 and TRBJ2-5; D not resolved. Trimming cost V 1 base and J 6 bases, with 0 bases left between them. The CDR3 is 10 amino acids. The germline V gene encodes CDR1 SNHLY and CDR2 FYNNEI. The CDR3 reads CASSEETQYF. Here the CDR3 DNA reads TGTGCCAGCAGTGAAGAGACCCAGTACTTC.

The CDR3 DNA reads as TGTGCCAGCAGTGATCCCCCGGCTAGCCCCGGGGAGCTGTTTTTT. Its protein product is CASSDPPASPGELFF. The genes are TRBV6-1 and TRBJ2-2, with D tentatively TRBD2 (5 bases). The CDR3 has 15 residues. Per the germline V gene, CDR1 is MNHNS and CDR2 is SASEGT. The germline V and J ends were trimmed by 3 bases and 6 bases, with 14 bases remaining between them.

This clone occurred once. J is TRBJ1-6 and V is TRBV10-3, with 7 bases lining up with TRBD1. V lost 11 bases to trimming and J lost 4 bases; unmatched junction nucleotides: 11. Looked up from germline, CDR1 is ENHRY and CDR2 is SYGVKD. The length of the CDR3 is 15 residues. CDR3 in DNA: TGTGCCTCGCACAGGGGCCAGTTTTATAATTCACCCCTCCACTTT. Translation: CASHRGQFYNSPLHF.

The chain is built from TRBV19 and TRBJ2-3; D is possibly TRBD1 or TRBD2 (5 bases each). The CDR3 sequence is 13 residues long. V lost 7 bases to trimming and J lost 1 base, with 9 bases between them. From germline, CDR1 is LNHDA and CDR2 SQIVND (reference sequence). In DNA, the CDR3 is TGTGCCAGTACTTTGGGACGCACAGATACGCAGTATTTT. This translates into CASTLGRTDTQYF.

This chain connects TRBV3-1 (or the pseudogene TRBV3-2) to TRBJ2-7, with D perhaps being TRBD1 or TRBD2 (5 bases each). The CDR3 covers 18 residues. From germline, CDR1 is LGHDT and CDR2 YNNKEL (reference sequence). With 0 bases removed from V and 0 bases from J, the gap between germline ends came to 18 bases. The DNA for the CDR3 is TGTGCCAGCAGCCAAGACCCTCCCCCCGGGACGGGCTCCTACGAGCAGTACTTC. It is translated as CASSQDPPPGTGSYEQYF.

The chain joins TRBV7-2 to TRBJ2-3; D gene ambiguous. The CDR3 runs to 14 residues. Looked up from germline, CDR1 is SGHTA and CDR2 is FQGNSA. V lost 6 bases to trimming and J lost 6 bases, with 16 bases between them. As DNA, the CDR3 is TGTGCCAGCAGTTTTGCATGGCCAACGGATACGCAGTATTTT. Translated: CASSFAWPTDTQYF.

This chain's CDR3 is CASSLGTVYEQYF. Written as DNA, the CDR3 is TGTGCCAGCAGCTTGGGGACCGTCTACGAGCAGTACTTC. V usage is TRBV7-9 and J usage is TRBJ2-7; perhaps D is TRBD1 or TRBD2 (5 bases each). Trimming shortened V by 3 bases and J by 3 bases, and 9 bases separated the two germline ends. The CDR3 is made up of 13 amino acids. Looked up from germline, CDR1 is SEHNR and CDR2 is FQNEAQ (reference sequence).